The clone carrying this T cell receptor (beta chain) was counted once. Its antigen is as yet unknown. It was with a sample-barcoded 5' primer and a J-beta primer mix that a second PCR of about 7 to 12 cycles was run. A single record per CDR3 protein comes from TCRdb applying MiXCR to the 5' RACE reads. The profile shows more than 750,000 distinct CDR3 sequences, just under 30% of them singletons. Trimming took 3 bases from V and 0 from J, leaving 12 bases between them. Germline lookup yields CDR1 MNHEY and CDR2 SMNVEV (reference sequence). The CDR3 runs 15 residues. This entry comes from a study of blood T cells in healthy people across ages. Whole-study results and caveats: Unknown CMV status may confound age-related changes in expanded clones. In older individuals, TCR beta diversity per million T cells was lower, falling roughly linearly with age.

This sample was shared with a second study, whose subject was T cells of mothers and their children.

The chain combines TRBV27 with TRBJ2-7; D possibly matches TRBD1 or TRBD2 (5 bases each). This sequence was found in a woman aged 40 to 55 in good health. The sequencing input was blood. CDR3 nucleotide sequence: TGTGCCAGCAGTTTCCACGGGGCGAGCTCCTACGAGCAGTACTTC. The encoded protein is CASSFHGASSYEQYF.